This TCR beta chain was sequenced during a study of regulatory T cells in long-lasting Graves disease. Study outcomes and limitations: Under persistent disease, TRBV28, TRBJ1-2 and TRBJ2-5 were used preferentially. Sampling was limited to peripheral blood rather than thyroid tissue.

This clonotype was picked up many times. Its antigen is as yet unknown. Time point meaning: persistent/refractory GD, antithyroid drugs over 5 years with positive TRAb. Making the TCR library involved RNA that had been extracted from PBMCs. The length of the CDR3 is 14 residues. With V trimmed by 4 bases and J by 5 bases, 9 bases remained unmatched. Germline assignment: CDR1 DFQATT and CDR2 SNEGSKA (reference sequence). HTBI primers from iRepertoire and Arm-PCR of CDR3 regions yielded the TCR beta libraries. TCRdb reanalysed the multiplex PCR reads using MiXCR and keeps one entry per CDR3 protein. The sample has roughly 450,000 distinct CDR3 sequences, about 20% seen once; the top ten hold under 9%.

The chain carries TRBV20-1 and TRBJ2-5, with TRBD1 matching 8 bases. The clonotype comes from a female donor with Graves disease. The source material was peripheral blood mononuclear cells (PBMCs), sampled when the disease was refractory, from a patient treated with antithyroid drugs. CDR3 in amino acids: CSAKSRDRWETQYF. In DNA, the CDR3 is TGCAGTGCTAAAAGTAGGGACAGGTGGGAGACCCAGTACTTC.